This TCR beta chain is drawn from a study of blood T cell repertoires in COVID-19. At the level of the study: Sites across the United States, Italy and Spain contributed samples from acute and convalescent COVID-19.

Repertoires were generated with immunoSEQ multiplex PCR, while TCRdb's copy carries only in-frame clones and drops some. This table holds about 300,000 clones, about 89% found once. Per germline, CDR1 SGHTA and CDR2 FQGNSA. The J segment lost 6 bases and the V segment lost 1 base, leaving 8 bases of the junction unmatched. CDR3 length: 16 amino acids. The sample taken for sequencing was PBMCs or T cells enriched from blood (not recorded which). This sequence was found in a woman aged 40 to 50 who had recovered from COVID-19. The chain employs TRBV7-2 and TRBJ1-2; 10 bases map to TRBD1. The CDR3 region is CASSLGPGQGSDGYTF. The CDR3 DNA is TGTGCCAGCAGCTTAGGGCCGGGACAGGGGTCGGATGGCTACACCTTC. The full variable domain, with the rest looked up from reference TRBV7-2 and TRBJ1-2, is GAGVSQSPSNKVTEKGKDVELRCDPISGHTALYWYRQSLGQGLEFLIYFQGNSAPDKSGLPSDRFSAERTGGSVSTLTIQRTQQEDSAVYLCASSLGPGQGSDGYTFGSGTRLTVV.